This TCR beta chain was profiled in a study of T cells in Graves' hyperthyroidism and ophthalmopathy. Study-level results: Blood also held most thyroid clonotypes expanded beyond 0.001.

CDR1 and CDR2 (germline): MNHEY, SMNVEV (reference sequence). CDR3 length: 15 amino acids. V lost 5 bases, J lost 0 bases, and 14 bases lay in between. Calling Graves' hyperthyroidism stable meant ophthalmopathy did not progress within 18 months. Newly diagnosed hyperthyroidism patients aged 18 to 65 years had disease lasting under 2 months. There are many counts of this clonotype. Its specificity is not known. Amplification targeted TCR beta CDR3 regions from RNA transcripts. The HTBI primer set drove a first-round RT-PCR of the TCR CDR3. TCRdb redid the calling of the multiplex PCR reads with MiXCR, one entry per CDR3 protein. The table records 300,000 to 450,000 distinct CDR3 sequences, approximately 13% of them present only once.

The TCR comes from a woman aged 55 to 70 with Graves' hyperthyroidism. Sequenced: blood. V gene TRBV27 combines with J gene TRBJ2-7, with D possibly being TRBD2 (5 bases). The CDR3 DNA sequence: TGTGCCAGCAGTCCCCTACTAGGCGACTCCTACGAGCAGTACTTC. It specifies CASSPLLGDSYEQYF.